Listed here is a single TCR beta chain. The antigen remains undetermined. These data originate in a study of early T cells in non-severe SARS-CoV-2 infection. Across the whole study: Sequencing was performed on bulk RNA from unsorted whole blood, leaving chains unpaired. Study results and limitations: Using VDJdb, the matching emphasized anti-spike CD8 responses while missing private and CD4 specificities.

Per germline, CDR1 SGDLS and CDR2 YYNGEE. This CDR3 is 17 amino acids long. V lost 0 bases and J lost 0; bases outside the gene matches: 2. Unique molecular identifier tags were affixed to discrete cDNA molecules. TCRdb re-analysed the 5' RACE reads in MiXCR, keeping a single row per CDR3 protein. The sample includes approximately 69,000 distinct CDR3 sequences, over 10% of them seen just once. The genes are TRBV9 and TRBJ2-6, with 8 bases fitting TRBD2. The receptor was derived from an adult who was a healthcare worker with PCR-confirmed SARS-CoV-2 infection or an uninfected control (not recorded which). Source: whole blood, taken at baseline. The CDR3 DNA reads TGTGCCAGCAGCGTAGCGGGGACTAGCTCTGGGGCCAACGTCCTGACTTTC. Translated, it gives CASSVAGTSSGANVLTF.